Presented here are 7 T cell receptor beta chains from one specimen sequenced in a study of T cells in Graves' hyperthyroidism and ophthalmopathy. Amplification yielded TCR beta CDR3 regions, with RNA transcripts as the source. RT-PCR in the first round (using the HTBI primer set) targeted the TCR CDR3. TCRdb fed the multiplex PCR reads into MiXCR, producing one record per CDR3 protein. The sample yields 600,000 or so distinct CDR3 sequences, 14% seen once. Sequencing input: blood. The receptors come from a woman aged 18-29 years with Graves' ophthalmopathy.

This clonotype was observed a few times. CDR3 sequence (DNA): TGCAGTGCTAAACTAGCGGGAGGGGTTTTTACTATAGATACGCAGTATTTT. Translated, it gives CSAKLAGGVFTIDTQYF. J is TRBJ2-3 and V is TRBV20-1, with 13 bases fitting TRBD2. After removal of 4 bases from V and 5 bases from J, the junction contained 12 bases not matched to a gene. This CDR3 is 17 amino acids long. Germline loops: CDR1 DFQATT, CDR2 SNEGSKA (reference sequence).

V and J are TRBV7-9 and TRBJ2-3; D may be TRBD1 (6 bases). Trimming cost V 1 base and J 2 bases, with 10 bases left between them. Germline V gene data show CDR1 as SEHNR and CDR2 as FQNEAQ (reference sequence). The CDR3 is made up of 15 amino acids. CDR3 nucleotides: TGTGCCAGCAGCTTAGTGGGGGACAACACAGATACGCAGTATTTT. It is translated as CASSLVGDNTDTQYF.

This clonotype was counted many times. V usage is TRBV7-9 and J usage is TRBJ2-7; no reliable D call. The CDR3 is 15 residues long. Germline V gene data show CDR1 as SEHNR and CDR2 as FQNEAQ (reference sequence). Trimming shortened V by 5 bases and J by 2 bases, and 16 bases separated the two germline ends. CDR3 sequence reads: CASSPLRAATYEQYF. The DNA for the CDR3 is TGTGCCAGCAGCCCTCTCCGGGCTGCTACCTACGAGCAGTACTTC. Full variable domain (remainder filled in from reference TRBV7-9 and TRBJ2-7): DTGVSQNPRHKITKRGQNVTFRCDPISEHNRLYWYRQTLGQGPEFLTYFQNEAQLEKSRLLSDRFSAERPKGSFSTLEIQRTEQGDSAMYLCASSPLRAATYEQYFGPGTRLTVT.

This clonotype has a count of ten or more. V is TRBV30 and J is TRBJ2-2, with no clear D. The CDR3 spans 14 residues. The germline V gene encodes CDR1 GTSNPN and CDR2 SVGIG (reference sequence). V was cut by 4 bases and J by 0 bases, with 9 bases left in between. CDR3 DNA: TGTGCCTGGAACTCAAATTCGAACACCGGGGAGCTGTTTTTT. This sequence encodes CAWNSNSNTGELFF.

The sample holds many counts of this clonotype. The chain carries TRBV20-1 and TRBJ2-7; 7 nucleotides line up with TRBD1. The CDR3 sequence is 15 residues long. Germline values: CDR1 DFQATT, CDR2 SNEGSKA (reference sequence). V was pared by 1 base and J by 0 bases, with 6 bases of the junction left unmatched. CDR3 in DNA: TGCAGTGCTAGAGGCCGGGACAGTGGCTCCTACGAGCAGTACTTC. Amino acids: CSARGRDSGSYEQYF.

The sample holds many counts of this clonotype. This chain joins TRBV28 and TRBJ1-2, with D perhaps matching TRBD1 (6 bases). The CDR3 is made up of 15 amino acids. CDR1 is MDHEN, CDR2 SYDVKM, per germline. The ends were cut back, 7 bases at V and 1 base at J, with 16 bases in the middle. The CDR3 DNA reads as TGTGCCAGCATTTCAGCCGGACAGTTTAACTATGGCTACACCTTC. Its translation is CASISAGQFNYGYTF.

This clonotype was observed many times. CDR3 loop: CASSLWFSFSPYNEQFF. The CDR3, as DNA: TGTGCCAGCAGTTTATGGTTCAGCTTTAGTCCCTACAATGAGCAGTTCTTC. The V and J genes are TRBV28 and TRBJ2-1; D gene unclear. Germline CDR1 reads MDHEN; CDR2 reads SYDVKM. V lost 0 bases to trimming and J lost 2 bases, with 14 bases between them. This CDR3 spans 17 amino acids.